These 16 T cell receptor beta chains share one sample of origin, sequenced in a study of shared clonotypes between healthy human individuals. The protocol was immunoSEQ multiplex PCR, while the TCRdb copy is restricted to in-frame clones and leaves out a portion. This sample carries roughly 680,000 clones, over 55% of them seen once, and the ten largest clones take under 2%. Sequences were obtained from memory CD4+ T cells sorted from blood. Subset of the sample: CD45RA-negative fraction. These receptors were taken from a woman in her 30s in good health.

The chain has TRBV6-1 and TRBJ2-5; D gene uncertain. Trimming left V 6 bases short and J 2 bases short, with 4 bases between. CDR1 MNHNS and CDR2 SASEGT come from the germline V gene. CDR3 length equals 11 residues. Here the CDR3 reads CASRLQETQYF. DNA of the CDR3: TGTGCCAGCAGACTACAAGAGACCCAGTACTTC.

This clone has a handful of counts. The chain is built from TRBV28 and TRBJ1-2, with TRBD1 matching 7 bases. The CDR3 totals 12 residues. The germline CDR1 and CDR2 sequences are MDHEN and SYDVKM. The V gene end was trimmed by 5 bases and the J gene end by 12 bases; junction bases not matched to a gene: 9. The CDR3 sequence is CASSLPTGDDTF. Here the CDR3 DNA reads TGTGCCAGCAGTCTACCTACAGGGGATGACACCTTC.

V is TRBV21-1 and J is TRBJ2-3; TRBD2 is taken as the D call from the table, unchecked against the DNA. TRBV21-1 corresponds to a pseudogene. The CDR3 runs 17 residues. The CDR3 spells CASSLLLAGVRADTQYF. CDR3 DNA sequence: TGTGCCAGCAGCCTATTACTAGCGGGGGTTCGGGCAGATACGCAGTATTTT.

The chain joins TRBV28 to TRBJ2-1; 7 bases match TRBD1. The J segment lost 1 base and the V segment lost 11 bases, leaving 14 bases of the junction unmatched. This CDR3 has 16 residues. Per the germline V gene, CDR1 is MDHEN and CDR2 is SYDVKM. The CDR3 DNA reads as TGTGCCGGGGCCGATTGGGACAGATCGTCCTACAATGAGCAGTTCTTC. Translated, it gives CAGADWDRSSYNEQFF.

This chain links TRBV5-1 with TRBJ2-2, with D tentatively TRBD2 (6 bases). V was shortened by 3 bases and J by 7 bases, with 16 bases between the two germline ends. The CDR3 sequence is 15 residues long. CDR1 and CDR2 (germline): SGHRS, YFSETQ. CDR3 sequence reads: CASSSDNHGGGELFF. The DNA for the CDR3 is TGCGCCAGCAGCTCGGACAACCACGGGGGCGGGGAGCTGTTTTTT.

The chain couples TRBV27 to TRBJ2-7; D is unresolved. Germline CDR1 reads MNHEY; CDR2 reads SMNVEV (reference sequence). The CDR3 sequence is 14 residues long. V lost 1 base and J 10 bases, leaving 17 bases between the germline ends. The CDR3 DNA sequence: TGTGCCAGCAGTTTATTTTCCCATTTGCCCGAACAGTACTTC. Translation: CASSLFSHLPEQYF.

In this sample, this clone turned up a few times. The chain carries TRBV7-2 and TRBJ2-1; perhaps D is TRBD1 or TRBD2 (5 bases each). Trimming stripped 4 bases from V and 7 bases from J, with 14 bases between. This CDR3 spans 14 amino acids. From germline, CDR1 is SGHTA and CDR2 FQGNSA. This chain's CDR3 is CASSSHGAVNEQFF. CDR3 bases: TGTGCCAGCAGCTCCCACGGGGCTGTGAATGAGCAGTTCTTC. Combining the CDR3 with reference TRBV7-2 and TRBJ2-1 gives the whole variable domain GAGVSQSPSNKVTEKGKDVELRCDPISGHTALYWYRQSLGQGLEFLIYFQGNSAPDKSGLPSDRFSAERTGGSVSTLTIQRTQQEDSAVYLCASSSHGAVNEQFFGPGTRLTVL.

The chain links TRBV6-6 to TRBJ1-1; maybe TRBD1 (5 bases). This CDR3 has 15 residues. Germline lookup yields CDR1 MNHNY and CDR2 SVGAGI (reference sequence). V lost 8 bases, J lost 8 bases, and 24 bases lay in between. CDR3 bases: TGTGCCAGCGGGTTGTTCAACCCGGGACCGGTGGAAGCTTTCTTT. Protein product: CASGLFNPGPVEAFF.

This clone was detected many times. The gene calls are TRBV7-3 and TRBJ2-4; 10 positions agree with TRBD2. Germline loops: CDR1 SGHTA, CDR2 FQGTGA. CDR3 length equals 15 residues. V lost 4 bases and J lost 5; bases outside the gene matches: 5. The CDR3 DNA sequence: TGTGCCAGCAGCTCCTCCGGGACTAGCGAAAACATTCAGTACTTC. Its protein is CASSSSGTSENIQYF.

V gene TRBV4-1 combines with J gene TRBJ1-2; no clear D gene. Germline V lookup: CDR1 MGHRA, CDR2 YSYEKL. The length of the CDR3 is 17 residues. Trimming cost V 2 bases and J 5 bases, with 21 bases left between them. The CDR3 region has the DNA TGCGCCAGCAGCCAAACCCCGCAGGCGGCGCTCAGGTATGGCTACACCTTC. This sequence encodes CASSQTPQAALRYGYTF.

The J gene is TRBJ2-1, the V gene TRBV11-3; a weak D match, TRBD1 (6 bases). V dropped 0 bases and J dropped 3 bases, with 9 bases sitting between them. CDR1 is SGHNT, CDR2 YENEEA, per germline. This CDR3 comprises 15 residues. In DNA form, the CDR3 reads TGTGCCAGCAGCTTAGATATGGACAGCTACAATGAGCAGTTCTTC. It specifies CASSLDMDSYNEQFF. Using reference TRBV11-3 and TRBJ2-1 for the parts outside the CDR3, the full variable domain is EAGVVQSPRYKIIEKKQPVAFWCNPISGHNTLYWYLQNLGQGPELLIRYENEEAVDDSQLPKDRFSAERLKGVDSTLKIQPAELGDSAVYLCASSLDMDSYNEQFFGPGTRLTVL.

The chain joins TRBV5-4 to TRBJ2-1, with a tentative D call TRBD2 (5 bases). Germline V gene data show CDR1 as SGHNT and CDR2 as YYREEE (reference sequence). CDR3 length equals 15 residues. Deletions cut 3 bases from V and 0 bases from J, with 10 bases between. CDR3 in amino acids: CASSSGLSSYNEQFF. DNA for the CDR3: TGTGCCAGCAGCTCGGGATTGAGCTCCTACAATGAGCAGTTCTTC.

The chain links TRBV5-1 to TRBJ2-5, with 9 bases that match TRBD1. Germline CDR1 SGHRS, CDR2 YFSETQ. J gave up 5 bases and V 3 bases, and 8 bases lay outside the gene matches. This CDR3 is 15 amino acids long. CDR3 in DNA: TGCGCCAGCAGCTGGGGGGACAGGGATACGGAGACCCAGTACTTC. As protein: CASSWGDRDTETQYF.

On this clone: Other DNA sequences of this sample code for an identical CDR3. The rearrangement uses TRBV7-9 and TRBJ2-3; the D is unclear. The CDR3 consists of 13 residues. V was trimmed by 5 bases and J by 2 bases, leaving 8 bases between them. Germline V CDR1 and CDR2: SEHNR, FQNEAQ (reference sequence). The CDR3 bases are TGTGCCAGCAGCCTCGGACCCACAGATACGCAGTATTTT. Protein product: CASSLGPTDTQYF.

Written as DNA, the CDR3 is TGTGCCAGCAGTTTGAGTAGGGGGCAGGCCAAAAACATTCAGTACTTC. Translated, it gives CASSLSRGQAKNIQYF. This rearrangement joins TRBV28 to TRBJ2-4; 7 bases match TRBD1. From germline, CDR1 is MDHEN and CDR2 SYDVKM. V was clipped by 3 bases and J by 1 base; unmatched bases: 6. The CDR3 runs 16 residues.

This chain joins TRBV7-2 and TRBJ1-5; the match to TRBD1 covers 8 bases. The germline gives CDR1 SGHTA, CDR2 FQGNSA. V lost 5 bases, J lost 5 bases, and 8 bases stayed unmatched. The length of the CDR3 is 15 residues. The CDR3 spells CASSRQGFIDQPQHF. The DNA of the CDR3 is TGTGCCAGCAGCCGACAGGGGTTCATAGATCAGCCCCAGCATTTT.